Shown below are 5 T cell receptor beta chains from a single sample sequenced in a study of glioma-infiltrating T cells. TCR alpha and beta CDR3 regions were amplified from RNA using iRepertoire nested multiplex PCR. TCRdb redid the calling of the multiplex PCR reads with MiXCR, one entry per CDR3 protein. The data show tens of thousands of distinct CDR3 sequences, less than 30% seen once. The material sequenced was glioma tissue, nonneoplastic brain tissue, or PBMCs (not recorded which). These receptors originate from a human donor with low-grade glioma or glioblastoma, undergoing nonglioma brain surgery, or in good health (not recorded which).

This clonotype was seen repeatedly, ten times or more. The chain joins TRBV6-6 to TRBJ2-5, with 8 bases fitting TRBD1. V dropped 2 bases and J dropped 4; count of bases not matched to a gene: 3. Germline lookup yields CDR1 MNHNY and CDR2 SVGAGI (reference sequence). The CDR3 consists of 14 residues. The CDR3 region has the DNA TGTGCCAGCAGTTACAGGACAGGGAGAGAGACCCAGTACTTC. Its translation: CASSYRTGRETQYF.

The sample holds many counts of this clonotype. V usage is TRBV20-1 and J usage is TRBJ2-3, with 7 bases that match TRBD2. The CDR3 is 14 residues long. Germline CDR1 reads DFQATT; CDR2 reads SNEGSKA (reference sequence). Losses at the gene ends were 1 base for V and 2 bases for J; bases not matched to a gene: 3. This CDR3 reads CSARGTRATDTQYF. CDR3 nucleotide sequence: TGCAGTGCTAGAGGGACTAGAGCCACAGATACGCAGTATTTT.

V gene TRBV20-1 combines with J gene TRBJ2-7; 8 nucleotides agree with TRBD2. This CDR3 contains 15 residues. CDR1 DFQATT and CDR2 SNEGSKA come from the germline V gene (reference sequence). J lost 2 bases, V lost 6 bases, and 12 bases had no gene match. The CDR3 DNA sequence: TGCAGTGCGCAGCGAGTCCCGGGACTAGCCTACGAGCAGTACTTC. Its translation: CSAQRVPGLAYEQYF.

This clonotype has a count of ten or more. The CDR3 bases are TGTGCCAGCAGCTTGGGGACTACCACAGATACGCAGTATTTT. Translation: CASSLGTTTDTQYF. V gene TRBV7-7 combines with J gene TRBJ2-3; 7 bases agree with TRBD2. The CDR3 spans 14 residues. Germline V gene sequence: CDR1 SSHAT, CDR2 FNYEAQ (reference sequence). V gave up 3 bases and J gave up 2 bases; unmatched junction bases: 2.

At least ten counts were recorded for this clonotype. The chain uses TRBV6-6 and TRBJ2-7; TRBD2 aligns across 9 bases. The CDR3 runs 16 residues. J lost 4 bases, V lost 0 bases, and 7 bases had no gene match. Germline CDR1 and CDR2: MNHNY and SVGAGI (reference sequence). The CDR3 DNA reads TGTGCCAGCAGTTACTCCCCTTTGCTAGCGGGGTACGAGCAGTACTTC. It specifies CASSYSPLLAGYEQYF.